Listed below are T cell receptor beta chains from one sample, sequenced in a study of cytomegalovirus exposure and HLA in healthy donors. Libraries were prepared by immunoSEQ multiplex PCR; TCRdb keeps only in-frame clonotypes and omits some of them. Seen here are approximately 89,000 clones, less than 75% observed once, and the top ten hold around 5.5%. The sample consisted of PBMCs. Receptors were obtained from a woman in her twenties or thirties in good health and CMV-seropositive. The CDR3 runs from the conserved cysteine through the conserved F or W. Fields, in order: CDR3 DNA, CDR3 protein, D gene, V gene, clone size, J gene. D genes are given only for firm matches. Size tells how often a clone was seen (once, few, many) or the class of an expanded clone, and some rows leave it out.

DNA: TGCGCCAGCAGCCAACAGGATCTCTATGGCTACACCTTC; CDR3: CASSQQDLYGYTF; D: -; V: TRBV4-3; size: -; J: TRBJ1-2
DNA: TGTGCCAGCAGTTTATCTGGGACAGGGTTGGGGCAGTACTTC; CDR3: CASSLSGTGLGQYF; D: TRBD1; V: TRBV28; size: few; J: TRBJ2-7
DNA: TGTGCCAGCAGCATTAGCGGGTCGGGCCCGAATGAGCAGTTCTTC; CDR3: CASSISGSGPNEQFF; D: TRBD2; V: TRBV7-3; size: -; J: TRBJ2-1
DNA: TGTGCCAGCAGTTACTCTAGGGTACGGGGAGATACGCAGTATTTT; CDR3: CASSYSRVRGDTQYF; D: -; V: TRBV6-5; size: -; J: TRBJ2-3
DNA: TGTGCCTGGAAGTCGGGGGGGCGGACTGAAGCTTTCTTT; CDR3: CAWKSGGRTEAFF; D: -; V: TRBV30; size: -; J: TRBJ1-1
DNA: TGTGCCAGCAGCGCAGGGGGCACGTACGAGCAGTACTTC; CDR3: CASSAGGTYEQYF; D: TRBD1; V: TRBV7-3; size: -; J: TRBJ2-7
DNA: TGTGCCAGCAGTGGGGAGGGTCCGAGCTCCTACAATGAGCAGTTCTTC; CDR3: CASSGEGPSSYNEQFF; D: TRBD2; V: TRBV11-2; size: -; J: TRBJ2-1
DNA: TGTGCCAGCAGCTTGGGACAAGTTCTAACTGAAGCTTTCTTT; CDR3: CASSLGQVLTEAFF; D: -; V: TRBV7-8; size: few; J: TRBJ1-1
DNA: TGTGCCAGCAGTTCCCGCGGAGCGGATTCCGGGGACGAGCAGTACTTC; CDR3: CASSSRGADSGDEQYF; D: -; V: TRBV28; size: -; J: TRBJ2-7
DNA: TGTGCCAGCAAACTGGTAGCGAACACTGAAGCTTTCTTT; CDR3: CASKLVANTEAFF; D: -; V: TRBV2; size: -; J: TRBJ1-1
DNA: TGCGCCAGCAGCTTGGGGCAGGGTGGCACTGAAGCTTTCTTT; CDR3: CASSLGQGGTEAFF; D: -; V: TRBV5-1; size: -; J: TRBJ1-1
DNA: TGTGCCAGCAGAACAGAGAACACTGAAGCTTTCTTT; CDR3: CASRTENTEAFF; D: -; V: TRBV11-1; size: -; J: TRBJ1-1
DNA: TGTGCCAGCATCCCACGGTGGGGGGGGGCCCAGTACTTC; CDR3: CASIPRWGGAQYF; D: TRBD2; V: TRBV6-6; size: few; J: TRBJ2-5
DNA: TGTGCCAGCAGCACTATTAACACAAAGAAAACCACCGGGGAGCTGTTTTTT; CDR3: CASSTINTKKTTGELFF; D: -; V: TRBV7-9; size: -; J: TRBJ2-2
DNA: TGTGCCAGCAGCGATGCCCCGGGACTAGCCTTGGAGACCCAGTACTTC; CDR3: CASSDAPGLALETQYF; D: TRBD2; V: TRBV2; size: -; J: TRBJ2-5
DNA: TGTGCCAGCAGCTCGACGATCGGGACAGACTCTGGAAACACCATATATTTT; CDR3: CASSSTIGTDSGNTIYF; D: TRBD1; V: TRBV7-9; size: -; J: TRBJ1-3
DNA: TGCGCCAGCAGTATAGAGGCCCAGAGCTCCTATAATTCACCCCTCCACTTT; CDR3: CASSIEAQSSYNSPLHF; D: -; V: TRBV5-1; size: once; J: TRBJ1-6
DNA: TGTGCCATCAGTTCAAGCAACCCAAATTCACCCCTCCACTTT; CDR3: CAISSSNPNSPLHF; D: -; V: TRBV10-3; size: -; J: TRBJ1-6
DNA: TGTGCCAGTAGGGACAGGGGGTCTACCTATGGCTACACCTTC; CDR3: CASRDRGSTYGYTF; D: TRBD1; V: TRBV19; size: -; J: TRBJ1-2
DNA: TGCGCCAGCACCCGGACAGGGGCTCCCGGCTACACCTTC; CDR3: CASTRTGAPGYTF; D: TRBD1; V: TRBV5-1; size: -; J: TRBJ1-2
DNA: TGTGCCAGCAGCTTGGACAGGGAAGGCTACACCTTC; CDR3: CASSLDREGYTF; D: -; V: TRBV5-4; size: -; J: TRBJ1-2
DNA: TGTGCCAGCAGCTCCCCGTACCAAGAGACCCAGTACTTC; CDR3: CASSSPYQETQYF; D: -; V: TRBV7-2; size: few; J: TRBJ2-5
DNA: TGTGCCAGCTCCCCCTTGGACAGGCACGAATATGGCTACACCTTC; CDR3: CASSPLDRHEYGYTF; D: TRBD1; V: TRBV18; size: -; J: TRBJ1-2
DNA: TGTGCCAGCAGCCACATACGAGGGGACTTGGAGCAGTACTTC; CDR3: CASSHIRGDLEQYF; D: -; V: TRBV7-6; size: -; J: TRBJ2-7
DNA: TGTGCCAGCTCACAGGCGGCGGATGAGCAGTTCTTC; CDR3: CASSQAADEQFF; D: -; V: TRBV18; size: once; J: TRBJ2-1
DNA: TGTGCCAGCAGTGCCTACAGATATAGCAATCAGCCCCAGCATTTT; CDR3: CASSAYRYSNQPQHF; D: -; V: TRBV27; size: once; J: TRBJ1-5
DNA: TGTGCCAGCAGCCCAGGACAGGGATCCTTCGCAGATACGCAGTATTTT; CDR3: CASSPGQGSFADTQYF; D: TRBD1; V: TRBV7-9; size: -; J: TRBJ2-3
DNA: TGTGCCAGCAGTTCCCCAGGTGGGGGCGCCCCCTACGAGCAGTACTTC; CDR3: CASSSPGGGAPYEQYF; D: -; V: TRBV28; size: -; J: TRBJ2-7
DNA: TGTGCCAGTAGTAGTCAGGGAGGGAATGAGCAGTTCTTC; CDR3: CASSSQGGNEQFF; D: TRBD2; V: TRBV19; size: -; J: TRBJ2-1
DNA: TGTGCCAGCAGCCAATCAGGATGGACTGAAGCTTTCTTT; CDR3: CASSQSGWTEAFF; D: -; V: TRBV7-6; size: -; J: TRBJ1-1
DNA: TGTGCCAGCAGCCAGCAGGGCATCGGTGGCTACACCTTC; CDR3: CASSQQGIGGYTF; D: -; V: TRBV7-9; size: -; J: TRBJ1-2
DNA: TGTGCCAGCAGCGTACAGGGGAAAGATAATGAGCAGTTCTTC; CDR3: CASSVQGKDNEQFF; D: TRBD1; V: TRBV5-5; size: -; J: TRBJ2-1
DNA: TGTGCCAGCAGTGAGCAGGGGGCGACTTACTATGGCTACACCTTC; CDR3: CASSEQGATYYGYTF; D: TRBD1; V: TRBV6-1; size: few; J: TRBJ1-2